This TCR beta chain was identified during a study of cytotoxic CD8 clonotypes in ibrutinib-treated CLL. For the study at large: Median treatment time before response sampling was 12 months, range 6 to 36. Averaging across samples gave about 230,000 productive templates and around 100,000 productive rearrangements.

V shed 3 bases, J shed 1 base, and the junction held 1 base outside the gene matches. The CDR3 sequence is 14 residues long. CDR1 and CDR2 from the germline V gene are SQVTM and ANQGSEA. Measured with immunoSEQ multiplex PCR; TCRdb has only the in-frame clones, and not every one. The sample holds roughly 180,000 clones, 72% seen once. The sample consisted of PBMCs, taken after 24 months of ibrutinib treatment. The origin of this receptor is a human donor with chronic lymphocytic leukemia. V usage is TRBV29-1 and J usage is TRBJ2-5; 11 bases fit TRBD2. CDR3 sequence: CSVDGTSGQETQYF. CDR3 coding DNA: TGCAGCGTTGACGGGACTAGCGGCCAAGAGACCCAGTACTTC.